This TCR beta chain was documented in a study of shared clonotypes between healthy human individuals (dated by TCRdb to the early 2020s). Background for the entire study: The cohort included three men and a couple of women between 18 and 49 years of age. For each donor, CD4 naive and CD4 memory were each given three plates, CD8 naive was given two plates, and CD8 memory was given one plate. To estimate repertoire size and how much clonotype sharing occurs between individuals, the study deeply sequenced the blood TCR repertoires of about 5 healthy adults. Libraries were prepared and TCR repertoires were sequenced by different laboratories using diverse techniques, in order to increase sequencing depth and limit assay-specific biases. Each donor's leukapheresis produced roughly between roughly 0.85 and 10 billion PBMCs.

Concerning this clone itself: It has no known antigen specificity. Nothing much larger sits one base from this clone, and base qualities are not available.

Overall results and qualifications from the work: Naive subsets generally had larger estimated clonotype richness than memory subsets did. Pairwise subsampling indicated that sequencing depth was expected to affect the degree of clonotype sharing among donors. Clonotypes shared by all four sorted-subset donors showed higher generation probabilities than non-shared clonotypes. Only blood was sampled, and tissue TCR repertoires likely differ from those in blood. Incomplete sequencing was indicated by rarefaction of sorted-subset datasets, despite the large sequencing depth. When a handful of donors were compared, the shared fraction of clonotypes was 5% to 6.5% for naive CD4, approximately 3.5% for naive CD8, more than 2% for memory CD4, and roughly 0.43% for memory CD8. The small number of donors limited the genetic and exposure-history diversity represented.

Using the deep immunoSEQ assay, multiplex PCR amplified TCR CDR3 regions from genomic DNA. For each cell subset, the extracted genomic DNA was distributed evenly across all wells of several immunoSEQ 96-well plates, and each plate served as one replicate. For sorted subsets, 200 to 250 ng genomic DNA, equal to tens of thousands of T cell genomes, was loaded into each replicate PCR. Purified libraries were quantified with a Qubit 3.0 fluorometer, sized on a Bioanalyzer 2100, and re-quantified with the KAPA Library Quantification kit. Each immunoSEQ 96-well plate was sequenced on its own single-read 150-cycle Illumina NextSeq 550 flow cell. The paper's data handling went like this. The immunoSEQ output contained only junctional sequences without quality scores, so filtering could not match that applied to full-length reads. Sequences were annotated with PyIR, a Python wrapper for IgBLAST v1.9, using IMGT germline references to assign V/J genes and CDR3. Any read was removed if the V/J assignment was weak (E-value above 1e-6), the CDR3 was missing, or the read contained stop codons, out-of-frame junctions, or ambiguous translated residues. A V3J clonotype was defined by an identical inferred V gene, J gene, and CDR3 amino acid sequence. Percentage overlap between repertoires was computed as shared unique clonotypes divided by the size of the smaller repertoire. Repertoire richness was assessed with RTK rarefaction, the Chao1 estimator, and Recon v2.1 estimates of unobserved clonotypes. OLGA was used to compute generation probabilities for all TCRbeta clonotypes that the gDNA method yielded from a handful of donors. TCRdb provides this immuneACCESS table in a form limited to in-frame rearrangements. Some clones are lacking; in checked studies, under half of them reflect an unresolved V gene, and why the rest are absent is not known. The V and J calls and clone size are taken from that table; D and trimming were inferred from the DNA. This sample gives some 1,600,000 clones in total; about 98% of them show up just once. Of the sample, roughly 0.4% is held by the ten largest clones.

The donors were healthy, HIV-negative adults who had no recently reported acute infections or vaccinations. All donors were Caucasian adults living in Nashville, Tennessee, USA. CD4+ T cells were enriched by magnetic negative selection; naive cells were then positively selected on CD45RA, and the negative fraction formed the memory subset. Blood was collected by leukapheresis, and PBMCs were isolated by Ficoll-Histopaque density gradient centrifugation and then cryopreserved in liquid nitrogen vapor phase. Analytical flow cytometry was used to check the purity and quantity of each magnetically sorted T cell population. Genomic DNA was isolated from each sorted fraction and quantified by UV absorbance on a Nanodrop 2000c. The TCR sequence derives from a man between 25 and 39 years old in good health. Input material: naive CD4+ T cells sorted from blood. The sample's cell subset or site label is to be understood as: CD45RA+ positively selected.

For the CDR3, the sequence is CASSLARGSEKLFF. The DNA sequence reads TGTGCCAGCAGTTTAGCCAGGGGGAGTGAAAAACTGTTTTTT. The rearranged segments are TRBV2 and TRBJ1-4; 7 middle bases align to TRBD1. The CDR3 numbers 14 residues from cysteine through phenylalanine. The only DNA kept is the CDR3, 42 bases in frame from the first base. V is pruned by 5 bases and J by 7 bases, leaving 7 bases of the junction without a gene match. The germline V gene encodes CDR1 SNHLY and CDR2 FYNNEI.